Listed below are T cell receptor beta chains from one sample, sequenced in a study of blood T cell repertoires in COVID-19. Generated by immunoSEQ multiplex PCR, the TCRdb table keeps only in-frame clones and is missing some. The sample gives under 350,000 clones, 75% to 95% of which show up once; 6.8% is in the top ten. The specimen sequenced was peripheral blood. The source of these receptors is a young woman with COVID-19, enrolled during active disease. The CDR3 runs from the conserved cysteine through the conserved F or W. A D gene is named only where the DNA matches it firmly. Expanded clones are given a class, and other clones once, few, many or no size at all.

clone size: NA
D gene: NA
J gene: TRBJ2-5
V gene: TRBV2
CDR3 DNA: TGTGCCAGCAGTGGAGAGAGAGGGGAGACCCAGTACTTC
CDR3 protein: CASSGERGETQYF

clone size: NA
D gene: NA
J gene: TRBJ1-2
V gene: TRBV18
CDR3 DNA: TGTGCCAGCTCACCCTTAAGACAGGCTAGCTATGGCTACACCTTC
CDR3 protein: CASSPLRQASYGYTF

clone size: NA
D gene: NA
J gene: TRBJ1-5
V gene: TRBV5-1
CDR3 DNA: TGCGCCAGCAGCTTGGGAGGGCAGATGAATCAGCCCCAGCATTTT
CDR3 protein: CASSLGGQMNQPQHF

clone size: NA
D gene: NA
J gene: TRBJ1-5
V gene: TRBV19
CDR3 DNA: TGTGCCAGTAAAGCCGGAGTAAATCAGCCCCAGCATTTT
CDR3 protein: CASKAGVNQPQHF

clone size: NA
D gene: TRBD1
J gene: TRBJ1-4
V gene: TRBV5-1
CDR3 DNA: TGCGCCAGCAGCACGGACAGGGCGAATGAAAAACTGTTTTTT
CDR3 protein: CASSTDRANEKLFF

clone size: NA
D gene: TRBD1
J gene: TRBJ1-2
V gene: TRBV29-1
CDR3 DNA: TGCAGCGTTGGGACAGGGGATGGCTACACCTTC
CDR3 protein: CSVGTGDGYTF

clone size: NA
D gene: NA
J gene: TRBJ2-4
V gene: TRBV5-1
CDR3 DNA: TGCGCCAGCAGCTTGGTGTACTCGGACATTCAGTACTTC
CDR3 protein: CASSLVYSDIQYF

clone size: NA
D gene: NA
J gene: TRBJ1-2
V gene: TRBV28
CDR3 DNA: TGTGCCAGCAGGGCCGGGACAAACTATGGCTACACCTTC
CDR3 protein: CASRAGTNYGYTF

clone size: once
D gene: NA
J gene: TRBJ1-2
V gene: TRBV30
CDR3 DNA: TGTGCCTGGAGTCAAAAGAGGGGCTACACCTTC
CDR3 protein: CAWSQKRGYTF

clone size: NA
D gene: NA
J gene: TRBJ2-3
V gene: TRBV6-4
CDR3 DNA: TGTGCCAGCAGTCACGACCGGGGCACAGATACGCAGTATTTT
CDR3 protein: CASSHDRGTDTQYF

clone size: NA
D gene: NA
J gene: TRBJ1-1
V gene: TRBV12-3/TRBV12-4
CDR3 DNA: TGTGCCAGCACCCCCGCGGGGGGCAAAGCTTTCTTT
CDR3 protein: CASTPAGGKAFF

clone size: NA
D gene: NA
J gene: TRBJ2-3
V gene: TRBV7-7
CDR3 DNA: TGTGCTAGCAGCCTATCACCTCGAAGCACAGATACGCAGTATTTT
CDR3 protein: CASSLSPRSTDTQYF

clone size: NA
D gene: NA
J gene: TRBJ2-5
V gene: TRBV7-9
CDR3 DNA: TGTGCCAGCAGCTTAGTCCAGGGGAACCAAGAGACCCAGTACTTC
CDR3 protein: CASSLVQGNQETQYF

clone size: few
D gene: TRBD1
J gene: TRBJ2-5
V gene: TRBV5-6
CDR3 DNA: TGTGCCAGCAGCTTGGAGGGCAGGGGGTCCGGGACCCAGTACTTC
CDR3 protein: CASSLEGRGSGTQYF

clone size: NA
D gene: NA
J gene: TRBJ1-2
V gene: TRBV7-9
CDR3 DNA: TGTGCCAGCAGCCCAGCGACAGGCGCCTATGGCTACACCTTC
CDR3 protein: CASSPATGAYGYTF

clone size: NA
D gene: NA
J gene: TRBJ2-7
V gene: TRBV29-1
CDR3 DNA: TGCAGCGTTCGGAGGGGCGAGCAGTACTTC
CDR3 protein: CSVRRGEQYF

clone size: NA
D gene: NA
J gene: TRBJ2-7
V gene: TRBV7-9
CDR3 DNA: TGTGCCAGCAGCTTGGGCCCATTTCGCGAGCAGTACTTC
CDR3 protein: CASSLGPFREQYF

clone size: NA
D gene: TRBD2
J gene: TRBJ2-1
V gene: TRBV7-3
CDR3 DNA: TGTGCCAGCAGCTTAATTGGCGGGAGTCTCGGTGAGCAGTTCTTC
CDR3 protein: CASSLIGGSLGEQFF

clone size: NA
D gene: NA
J gene: TRBJ1-2
V gene: TRBV5-3
CDR3 DNA: TGTGCCAGAAGCTTGCCGGGACTTGGCTCGGGCTATGGCTACACCTTC
CDR3 protein: CARSLPGLGSGYGYTF

clone size: NA
D gene: TRBD2
J gene: TRBJ2-1
V gene: TRBV24-1
CDR3 DNA: TGTGCCACCAGTGATGGCGGCGGGAGGATGAGGAATGAGCAGTTCTTC
CDR3 protein: CATSDGGGRMRNEQFF

clone size: NA
D gene: TRBD2
J gene: TRBJ2-1
V gene: TRBV23-1
CDR3 DNA: TGCGCCAGCCCCGGGCGGGAGTGGGCCAAAAATGAGCAGTTCTTC
CDR3 protein: CASPGREWAKNEQFF

clone size: NA
D gene: NA
J gene: TRBJ1-5
V gene: TRBV30
CDR3 DNA: TGTGCCTGGAGCCAGACTTTCAATCAGCCCCAGCATTTT
CDR3 protein: CAWSQTFNQPQHF

clone size: NA
D gene: NA
J gene: TRBJ2-1
V gene: TRBV20-1
CDR3 DNA: TGCAGTGCTAAGAGGAGTGAGCAGTTCTTC
CDR3 protein: CSAKRSEQFF